This T cell receptor beta chain came from a study of T cell clones after liver transplantation. CDR1 is SGHAT and CDR2 is FQNNGV in the germline V gene. V dropped 3 bases and J dropped 0; count of bases not matched to a gene: 6. CDR3 length: 16 residues. Generated by immunoSEQ multiplex PCR, the TCRdb table keeps only in-frame clones and is missing some. The repertoire consists of roughly 23,000 clones, with approximately 94% occurring once and the leading ten covering 25%. The source material was CD8+ T cells from blood, sampled about 25 months after liver transplant. This receptor was obtained from a human patient who received a liver transplant. Some T cells may have originated in the graft donor. V and J are TRBV11-2 and TRBJ2-3; the match to TRBD2 covers 7 bases. The CDR3 sequence: CASSLVSGYSTDTQYF. The DNA of the CDR3 is TGTGCCAGCAGCTTGGTTAGCGGGTATAGCACAGATACGCAGTATTTT.